The 19 T cell receptor beta chains below come from one sample, sequenced in a study of beta chain features in type 1 diabetes. Since all of the isolated RNA was reverse transcribed, expressed TCRB transcripts were what got sequenced. TCRdb's copy holds only in-frame clones and misses some; the assay was immunoSEQ multiplex PCR. The sample has roughly 450,000 clones, 11% seen once. The specimen was naive CD4+ T cells from blood. These receptors all come from a woman between 18 and 30 years old in good health.

The V gene is TRBV27, the J gene TRBJ2-7, with D hard to call. The germline V gene encodes CDR1 MNHEY and CDR2 SMNVEV (reference sequence). The CDR3 has 15 residues. V was clipped by 0 bases and J by 3 bases, with 12 bases between them. CDR3 amino acids: CASSLSALINYEQYF. CDR3 DNA: TGTGCCAGCAGTTTATCGGCACTGATCAACTACGAGCAGTACTTC.

This clone came up a few times. Additional DNA sequences in this sample encode the identical CDR3. The rearrangement links TRBV5-1 to TRBJ2-3; 7 bases fit TRBD2. The CDR3 contains 16 residues. CDR1 is SGHRS, CDR2 YFSETQ, per germline. J was trimmed by 0 bases and V by 0 bases; bases with no gene match: 4. The CDR3 is CASSLGLAASTDTQYF. CDR3 nucleotide sequence: TGCGCCAGCAGCTTGGGTCTAGCGGCTAGCACAGATACGCAGTATTTT.

The sample holds a few counts of this clone. The chain links TRBV5-1 to TRBJ2-1, with D unclear. Trimming took off 2 bases at V and 3 bases at J, with 9 bases between the two ends. The CDR3 length is 14 residues. Germline V gene data show CDR1 as SGHRS and CDR2 as YFSETQ. In DNA, the CDR3 is TGCGCCAGCAGCTTAGGGCAGGACTACAATGAGCAGTTCTTC. The encoded protein is CASSLGQDYNEQFF.

A few counts support this clone. J is TRBJ1-3 and V is TRBV9, with D possibly TRBD1 on 5 matching bases. From germline, CDR1 is SGDLS and CDR2 YYNGEE. The CDR3 is 15 residues long. Trimming cost V 0 bases and J 4 bases, with 11 bases left between them. The CDR3 sequence is CASSVGPAGGNTIYF. In nucleotides, the CDR3 is TGTGCCAGCAGCGTAGGGCCCGCAGGGGGAAACACCATATATTTT.

This clone was seen a few times. The CDR3 nucleotides are TGCAGCGTTGCTTCCCCGGAGCAGTACTTC. This sequence encodes CSVASPEQYF. The chain has TRBV29-1 and TRBJ2-7, with unresolved D. CDR1 and CDR2 (germline): SQVTM, ANQGSEA. V was clipped by 4 bases and J by 7 bases, with 8 bases between them. The CDR3 contains 10 residues.

In the case of this clone: The sample has other DNA sequences that encode this CDR3 too. The V and J genes are TRBV18 and TRBJ2-3; D not certain. V dropped 4 bases and J dropped 1 base, with 3 bases sitting between them. Germline loops: CDR1 KGHSH, CDR2 LQKENI. There are 12 residues in the CDR3. The CDR3 here is CASSQGTDTQYF. The CDR3 nucleotides read TGTGCCAGCTCACAGGGCACAGATACGCAGTATTTT.

This chain joins TRBV2 and TRBJ2-1; D uncertain. CDR3 size: 13 residues. Germline lookup yields CDR1 SNHLY and CDR2 FYNNEI. V shed 1 base and J shed 10 bases, with 11 bases lying between them. CDR3 sequence: CASSEGAQQEQFF. The CDR3 DNA is TGTGCCAGCAGTGAAGGGGCCCAACAAGAGCAGTTCTTC.

This clone has only a few counts. The chain joins TRBV7-3 to TRBJ2-7; 10 bases agree with TRBD2. Trimming at V came to 5 bases and at J to 2 bases, leaving 9 bases not matched to a gene. The V gene's germline CDR1 is SGHTA and CDR2 FQGTGA. The CDR3 runs 16 residues. DNA of the CDR3: TGTGCCAGCAGCCCGACTAGCGGGCGGGCTGCCTACGAGCAGTACTTC. Translation: CASSPTSGRAAYEQYF. Variable domain in full (rest from reference TRBV7-3 and TRBJ2-7): GAGVSQTPSNKVTEKGKYVELRCDPISGHTALYWYRQSLGQGPEFLIYFQGTGAADDSGLPNDRFFAVRPEGSVSTLKIQRTERGDSAVYLCASSPTSGRAAYEQYFGPGTRLTVT.

This clone has more than one count but fewer than ten. This chain joins TRBV28 and TRBJ2-3; no clear D gene. The V end was cut by 9 bases, the J end by 2 bases, with 6 bases between. The CDR3 is 11 amino acids. Germline V gene sequence: CDR1 MDHEN, CDR2 SYDVKM. The DNA of the CDR3 is TGTGCCAGTTTTAACACAGATACGCAGTATTTT. It is translated as CASFNTDTQYF.

This clone was counted only a few times. The chain employs TRBV18 and TRBJ1-2; weak D call: TRBD1 (6 bases). V gave up 2 bases and J gave up 5 bases, with 12 bases separating them. Germline V gene lookup returns CDR1 KGHSH and CDR2 LQKENI. This CDR3 contains 14 residues. CDR3 residues: CASSPSRTEYGYTF. The CDR3 coding sequence is TGTGCCAGCTCACCATCTCGGACAGAGTATGGCTACACCTTC.

The rearrangement links TRBV14 to TRBJ2-7; D is ambiguous. Germline-derived CDR1 and CDR2 are SGHDN and FVKESK. V was shortened by 6 bases and J by 2 bases, with 5 bases between the two germline ends. This CDR3 is 11 amino acids long. DNA of the CDR3: TGTGCCAGCAGTCAGACCTACGAGCAGTACGTC. This codes for CASSQTYEQYV.

The V call is TRBV7-2, the J call TRBJ1-5; no firm D call. V was clipped by 4 bases and J by 0 bases, with 16 bases between them. CDR1 and CDR2 from the germline V gene are SGHTA and FQGNSA. The CDR3 consists of 17 residues. In DNA, the CDR3 is TGTGCCAGCAGCTCGTCGGGGTTCTGGGGTAGCAATCAGCCCCAGCATTTT. Translation gives CASSSSGFWGSNQPQHF. Full variable domain (rest looked up from reference TRBV7-2 and TRBJ1-5): GAGVSQSPSNKVTEKGKDVELRCDPISGHTALYWYRQSLGQGLEFLIYFQGNSAPDKSGLPSDRFSAERTGGSVSTLTIQRTQQEDSAVYLCASSSSGFWGSNQPQHFGDGTRLSIL.

The chain links TRBV2 to TRBJ2-3, with 8 bases fitting TRBD2. The CDR3 length is 16 residues. Trimming at V came to 5 bases and at J to 1 base, leaving 8 bases not matched to a gene. Germline CDR1 SNHLY, CDR2 FYNNEI. DNA of the CDR3: TGTGCCAGCAGTCAACCCGGGGGGGCAGGCACAGATACGCAGTATTTT. Translation: CASSQPGGAGTDTQYF.

This chain joins TRBV7-2 and TRBJ2-7; maybe TRBD1 (6 bases). The CDR3 sequence is 16 residues long. The V end was cut by 1 base, the J end by 9 bases, with 22 bases between. Per germline, CDR1 SGHTA and CDR2 FQGNSA. The CDR3 bases are TGTGCCAGCAGCTTAGAGGCTGGGCAGGGGATCCACGTGCAGTACTTC. It translates to CASSLEAGQGIHVQYF.

This clone appeared a few times. The CDR3 nucleotides read TGTGCCAGCAGCTCCACGACAGGGGGCTTCGAGACCCAGTACTTC. Translated: CASSSTTGGFETQYF. The chain recombines TRBV7-9 with TRBJ2-5, with 10 bases that match TRBD1. The CDR3 totals 15 residues. The junction had 7 bases not matched to a gene; V was cut back by 4 bases and J by 5 bases. The germline V gene has CDR1 SEHNR and CDR2 FQNEAQ (reference sequence).

The rearrangement uses TRBV28 and TRBJ2-5; possibly TRBD1 for D (6 bases). The CDR3 totals 13 residues. CDR1 and CDR2 (germline): MDHEN, SYDVKM. Trimming took off 4 bases at V and 5 bases at J, with 11 bases between the two ends. The CDR3 reads CASSYRVGETQYF. The CDR3 bases are TGTGCCAGCAGTTACAGGGTGGGGGAGACCCAGTACTTC. The whole variable domain, filled in from reference TRBV28 and TRBJ2-5, reads DVKVTQSSRYLVKRTGEKVFLECVQDMDHENMFWYRQDPGLGLRLIYFSYDVKMKEKGDIPEGYSVSREKKERFSLILESASTNQTSMYLCASSYRVGETQYFGPGTRLLVL.

This clone was observed a single time. V is TRBV7-2 and J is TRBJ1-6; D is ambiguous. CDR3 size: 15 residues. The V end lost 0 bases, the J end lost 5 bases, and 8 bases lay between the germline ends. From germline, CDR1 is SGHTA and CDR2 FQGNSA. The CDR3 DNA reads TGTGCCAGCAGCTTAGCGAAAAATAATAATTCACCCCTCCACTTT. This sequence encodes CASSLAKNNNSPLHF.

This clone occurred many times. The chain has TRBV30 and TRBJ2-2, with 9 positions matching TRBD1. The CDR3 sequence is 15 residues long. Per the germline V gene, CDR1 is GTSNPN and CDR2 is SVGIG (reference sequence). Losses at the gene ends were 3 bases for V and 3 bases for J; bases not matched to a gene: 5. The CDR3 DNA is TGTGCCTGGAGAACAGGGGGCGCCCACACCGGGGAGCTGTTTTTT. It encodes CAWRTGGAHTGELFF.

V is TRBV7-2 and J is TRBJ2-5, with D perhaps TRBD2 (6 bases). V lost 5 bases and J 4 bases, leaving 14 bases between the germline ends. Germline V gene sequence: CDR1 SGHTA, CDR2 FQGNSA. This CDR3 has 14 residues. CDR3 protein: CASSPRLVRETQYF. DNA for the CDR3: TGTGCCAGCAGCCCCCGACTAGTTCGAGAGACCCAGTACTTC.